This is a list of T cell receptor beta chains from one sample in a study of blood T cell repertoires in COVID-19. Assay used: immunoSEQ multiplex PCR; TCRdb lists only in-frame clones, some missing. This sample has 87,000 or so clones; 86% occur once, and the top ten carry about 20%. The sample consisted of peripheral blood. The source is an elderly woman in a cohort sampled during active or convalescent COVID-19. CDR3s include the opening cysteine and the closing phenylalanine or tryptophan. A D gene is named only where the DNA matches it firmly. Not all rows give a size; the values are once, few, many and, for expanded clones, a class.

NA	TRBV10-3	TRBJ1-3	NA	CAISVPRSSGNTIYF	TGTGCCATCAGTGTGCCACGCAGCTCTGGAAACACCATATATTTT
NA	TRBV20-1	TRBJ2-7	NA	CSATLAREQYF	TGCAGTGCTACACTAGCTCGCGAGCAGTACTTC
NA	TRBV14	TRBJ2-5	TRBD2	CASSLYRTSGSETQYF	TGTGCCAGCAGCCTATATAGGACTAGCGGGAGCGAGACCCAGTACTTC
NA	TRBV6-5	TRBJ1-5	TRBD1	CASSLTGGVNQPQHF	TGTGCCAGCAGCTTGACAGGGGGCGTCAATCAGCCCCAGCATTTT
NA	TRBV6-5	TRBJ1-6	NA	CASGYWASPLHF	TGTGCCAGCGGCTACTGGGCCTCACCCCTCCACTTT
NA	TRBV19	TRBJ1-2	TRBD1	CASSISRGYGYTF	TGTGCCAGTAGTATAAGCAGGGGGTATGGCTACACCTTC
NA	TRBV5-5	TRBJ1-5	TRBD1	CASSLRQGGQPQHF	TGTGCCAGCAGCTTAAGGCAGGGGGGACAGCCCCAGCATTTT
NA	TRBV7-2	TRBJ1-1	NA	CASSLMPGMNTEAFF	TGTGCCAGCAGCCTAATGCCAGGCATGAACACTGAAGCTTTCTTT
NA	TRBV6-6	TRBJ1-4	NA	CASTGTLNEKLFF	TGTGCCAGCACAGGGACACTTAATGAAAAACTGTTTTTT
NA	TRBV9	TRBJ2-6	NA	CASSHATGYSGANVLTF	TGTGCCAGCAGTCATGCGACAGGCTACTCTGGGGCCAACGTCCTGACTTTC
NA	TRBV30	TRBJ2-4	TRBD2	CAWSVWAGDDIQYF	TGTGCCTGGAGTGTATGGGCGGGAGATGACATTCAGTACTTC
NA	TRBV29-1	TRBJ2-1	TRBD1	CSAGQGRSGEQFF	TGCAGCGCCGGACAGGGACGTTCAGGTGAGCAGTTCTTC
NA	TRBV5-1	TRBJ2-5	NA	CASSLALAVQETQYF	TGCGCCAGCAGCTTGGCGCTAGCAGTTCAAGAGACCCAGTACTTC
NA	TRBV18	TRBJ1-1	NA	CASSPQLAVSTEAFF	TGTGCCAGCTCACCCCAGCTAGCGGTCTCCACTGAAGCTTTCTTT
once	TRBV19	TRBJ2-1	NA	CASSAPRDNTLDEQFF	TGTGCCAGTAGTGCGCCCCGGGATAATACCCTCGATGAGCAGTTCTTC
NA	TRBV3-1/TRBV3-2	TRBJ2-7	NA	CASSLRGGHEQYF	TGTGCCAGCAGCCTTAGGGGTGGCCACGAGCAGTACTTC
NA	TRBV30	TRBJ2-1	NA	CAWGNLGEQFF	TGTGCCTGGGGGAACCTCGGGGAGCAGTTCTTC
NA	TRBV20-1	TRBJ2-3	TRBD2	CSASKGGLAASTDTQYF	TGCAGTGCTAGTAAAGGGGGACTAGCGGCTAGCACAGATACGCAGTATTTT
NA	TRBV29-1	TRBJ1-4	NA	CSVEGGLNEKLFF	TGCAGCGTCGAGGGGGGGCTTAATGAAAAACTGTTTTTT
NA	TRBV3-1/TRBV3-2	TRBJ1-2	NA	CASSQEMNRANYGYTF	TGTGCCAGCAGCCAAGAGATGAACAGGGCAAACTATGGCTACACCTTC
NA	TRBV28	TRBJ2-6	TRBD1	CASSLMGQGSSGANVLTF	TGTGCCAGCAGTTTAATGGGACAGGGTTCCTCTGGGGCCAACGTCCTGACTTTC
NA	TRBV5-1	TRBJ1-5	NA	CASSLDTGSNQPQHF	TGCGCCAGCAGCTTGGATACAGGGAGTAATCAGCCCCAGCATTTT
once	TRBV29-1	TRBJ1-1	NA	CSVGLSPNTEAFF	TGCAGCGTTGGTCTGAGTCCTAACACTGAAGCTTTCTTT
NA	TRBV28	TRBJ2-6	NA	CASSWRVSGANVLTF	TGTGCCAGCAGTTGGAGGGTTTCGGGGGCCAACGTCCTGACTTTC
NA	TRBV6-5	TRBJ1-2	NA	CASSYGLTSYYGYTF	TGTGCCAGCAGTTACGGACTGACCTCCTACTATGGCTACACCTTC
NA	TRBV19	TRBJ2-6	NA	CASQTVSGANVLTF	TGTGCCAGTCAGACAGTCTCTGGGGCCAACGTCCTGACTTTC
NA	TRBV4-1	TRBJ2-2	NA	CASSQNTVNTGELFF	TGCGCCAGCAGCCAAAACACAGTGAACACCGGGGAGCTGTTTTTT
few	TRBV11-2	TRBJ1-2	NA	CASSPTALYGYTF	TGTGCCAGCAGCCCGACAGCACTCTATGGCTACACCTTC
NA	TRBV11-2	TRBJ2-2	NA	CASSLVLRGTGELFF	TGTGCCAGCAGCTTAGTATTAAGGGGAACCGGGGAGCTGTTTTTT
NA	TRBV30	TRBJ1-2	TRBD1	CAWRAAAGTAYGYTF	TGTGCCTGGAGGGCGGCCGCCGGGACAGCCTATGGCTACACCTTC
few	TRBV3-1/TRBV3-2	TRBJ1-6	NA	CASSPGGGSSYNSPLHF	TGTGCCAGCAGCCCCGGGGGGGGTAGTTCCTATAATTCACCCCTCCACTTT
NA	TRBV18	TRBJ2-5	NA	CASSPLDSQETQYF	TGTGCCAGCTCACCATTGGACAGCCAAGAGACCCAGTACTTC
NA	TRBV5-1	TRBJ2-3	NA	CASSLATSELYTQYF	TGCGCCAGCAGCTTGGCCACAAGCGAGTTATATACGCAGTATTTT
NA	TRBV6-5	TRBJ1-1	NA	CASTWFGEDTEAFF	TGTGCCAGCACCTGGTTTGGGGAGGACACTGAAGCTTTCTTT
NA	TRBV5-1	TRBJ2-3	NA	CASSDSGALGSPITDTQYF	TGCGCCAGCAGCGATTCTGGGGCACTCGGGAGCCCTATCACAGATACGCAGTATTTT
NA	TRBV5-1	TRBJ2-3	NA	CASSLGAASGSTDTQYF	TGCGCCAGCAGCTTAGGTGCGGCCAGCGGGAGCACAGATACGCAGTATTTT
NA	TRBV4-2	TRBJ2-1	TRBD2	CASSHYLAGGTYNEQFF	TGTGCCAGCAGCCATTATCTAGCGGGAGGAACCTACAATGAGCAGTTCTTC
NA	TRBV3-1/TRBV3-2	TRBJ1-6	TRBD1	CASSQVTGVVSPLHF	TGTGCCAGCAGCCAAGTTACAGGGGTAGTTTCACCCCTCCACTTT
NA	TRBV7-6	TRBJ1-4	NA	CASSLASGTNEKLFF	TGTGCCAGCAGCTTAGCATCAGGGACTAATGAAAAACTGTTTTTT
NA	TRBV9	TRBJ2-2	TRBD1	CASSAGQGSNTGELFF	TGTGCCAGCAGCGCAGGACAGGGTTCGAACACCGGGGAGCTGTTTTTT
NA	TRBV18	TRBJ2-7	NA	CASSPGALGEQYF	TGTGCCAGCTCACCAGGGGCGCTTGGCGAGCAGTACTTC
NA	TRBV3-1/TRBV3-2	TRBJ1-2	NA	CASSQGGGGHKRYTF	TGTGCCAGCAGCCAGGGAGGGGGGGGACATAAACGCTACACCTTC
few	TRBV24-1	TRBJ2-1	NA	CATSAAEGRGLGEQFF	TGTGCCACCAGTGCCGCCGAGGGGAGGGGGTTAGGAGAGCAGTTCTTC
NA	TRBV18	TRBJ1-2	NA	CASSPQQEGNYGYTF	TGTGCCAGCTCACCACAGCAGGAGGGGAATTATGGCTACACCTTC
NA	TRBV5-1	TRBJ2-5	TRBD1	CASSAPTGGGETQYF	TGCGCCAGCAGCGCCCCAACAGGGGGCGGAGAGACCCAGTACTTC
few	TRBV28	TRBJ1-6	NA	CASSSGQPKVPLHF	TGTGCCAGCAGTTCCGGACAGCCAAAGGTACCCCTCCACTTT
NA	TRBV9	TRBJ2-5	NA	CASSVTDETQYF	TGTGCCAGCAGCGTAACAGATGAGACCCAGTACTTC
NA	TRBV5-1	TRBJ1-1	NA	CASSGGQKNTEAFF	TGCGCCAGCAGCGGCGGACAGAAGAACACTGAAGCTTTCTTT
NA	TRBV5-1	TRBJ2-3	TRBD2	CASHLAGGGTDTQYF	TGCGCCAGTCACCTTGCGGGAGGCGGCACAGATACGCAGTATTTT